The present entry profiles one T cell receptor beta chain with its context. Its antigen is not identified. These data originate in a study of Tregs in tolerant kidney transplant recipients. Across the whole study: An approximately three-day belatacept mixed lymphocyte reaction, sometimes plus 5-day graft donor restimulation, preceded CD4+CD25+CD127- sorting. Whole-study findings and limits: Few patients were studied, so findings need validation in larger groups.

The CDR3 has 15 residues. Germline CDR1 SGHAT, CDR2 FQNNGV. V gave up 3 bases and J gave up 2 bases, with 12 bases separating them. Repertoires were generated with immunoSEQ multiplex PCR, while TCRdb's copy carries only in-frame clones and drops some. The sample carries more than 25,000 clones, under 90% recorded once. J is TRBJ2-3 and V is TRBV11-2; D is possibly TRBD2 (5 bases). The sequencing input was Tregs from blood cultured with allogeneic cells. The sequence was collected from a human donor in good health. As DNA, the CDR3 is TGTGCCAGCAGCTTCCGGACTGGAGCCACAGATACGCAGTATTTT. Translation gives CASSFRTGATDTQYF.